This T cell receptor (beta chain) emerged from a study of T-cell reconstitution after alpha-beta-depleted transplantation in children. This clonotype was seen many times. Unique molecular identifiers tagged the TCRbeta library. TCRdb reanalysed the PCR reads using MiXCR and keeps one entry per CDR3 protein. The sample gives 600,000 to 700,000 distinct CDR3 sequences, about 15% of which show up once; about 1.1% is in the top ten. The CDR3 length is 14 residues. In germline, CDR1 is DFQATT, CDR2 SNEGSKA (reference sequence). The ends were cut back, 4 bases at V and 0 bases at J, with 13 bases in the middle.

The TCR was taken from a human donor who donated a stem cell graft to a child with acute myeloid leukemia. This specimen consisted of PBMCs from the stem cell graft donor, obtained from the stem cell graft. The rearrangement links TRBV20-1 to TRBJ2-7, with D tentatively TRBD1 (6 bases). The CDR3 sequence is CSAKDGQSSYEQYV. CDR3 sequence (DNA): TGCAGTGCTAAGGACGGACAGAGCTCCTACGAGCAGTACGTC.